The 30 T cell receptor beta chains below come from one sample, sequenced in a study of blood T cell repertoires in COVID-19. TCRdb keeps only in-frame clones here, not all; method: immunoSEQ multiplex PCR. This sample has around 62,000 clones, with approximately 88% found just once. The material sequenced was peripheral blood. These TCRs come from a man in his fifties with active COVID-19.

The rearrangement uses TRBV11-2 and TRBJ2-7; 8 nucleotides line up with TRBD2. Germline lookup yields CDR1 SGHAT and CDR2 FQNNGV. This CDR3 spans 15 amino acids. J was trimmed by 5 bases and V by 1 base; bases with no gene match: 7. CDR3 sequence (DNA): TGTGCCAGCAGCTTAGGGGGCGGGGGGCCCCACGAGCAGTACTTC. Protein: CASSLGGGGPHEQYF.

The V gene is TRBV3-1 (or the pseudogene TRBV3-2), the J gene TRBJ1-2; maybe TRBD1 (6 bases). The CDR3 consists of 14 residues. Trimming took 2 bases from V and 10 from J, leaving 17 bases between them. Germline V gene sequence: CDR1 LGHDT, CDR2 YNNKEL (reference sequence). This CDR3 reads CASSQWGRGEAYTF. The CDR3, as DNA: TGTGCCAGCAGCCAATGGGGGCGGGGGGAAGCCTACACCTTC.

CDR3 in amino acids: CASSQRQGDNEQFF. For the CDR3, the DNA is TGTGCCAGCAGCCAGCGACAGGGAGACAATGAGCAGTTCTTC. The V and J genes are TRBV3-1 (or the pseudogene TRBV3-2) and TRBJ2-1; 7 bases are shared with TRBD1. After removal of 3 bases from V and 5 bases from J, the junction contained 4 bases not matched to a gene. The CDR3 length is 14 residues. Looked up from germline, CDR1 is LGHDT and CDR2 is YNNKEL (reference sequence).

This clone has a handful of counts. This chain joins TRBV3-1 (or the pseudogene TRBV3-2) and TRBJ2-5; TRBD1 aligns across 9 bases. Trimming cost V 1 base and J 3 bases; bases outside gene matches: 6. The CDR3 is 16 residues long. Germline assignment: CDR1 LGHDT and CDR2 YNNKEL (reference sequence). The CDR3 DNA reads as TGTGCCAGCAGCCAAGTAGGGACAGGGCAAAAAGAGACCCAGTACTTC. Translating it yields CASSQVGTGQKETQYF.

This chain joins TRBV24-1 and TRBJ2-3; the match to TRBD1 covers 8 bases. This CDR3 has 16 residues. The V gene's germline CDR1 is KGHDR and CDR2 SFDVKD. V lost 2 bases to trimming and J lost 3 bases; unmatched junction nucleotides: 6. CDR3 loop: CATSDSRTGWTDTQYF. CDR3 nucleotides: TGTGCCACCAGTGATTCCCGGACAGGGTGGACAGATACGCAGTATTTT.

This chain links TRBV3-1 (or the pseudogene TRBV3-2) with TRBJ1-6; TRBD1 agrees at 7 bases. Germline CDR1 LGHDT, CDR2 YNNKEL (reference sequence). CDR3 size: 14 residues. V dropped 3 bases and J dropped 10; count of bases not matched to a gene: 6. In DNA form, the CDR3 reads TGTGCCAGCAGCCATAAGGGGGCGACCTCACCCCTCCACTTT. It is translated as CASSHKGATSPLHF.

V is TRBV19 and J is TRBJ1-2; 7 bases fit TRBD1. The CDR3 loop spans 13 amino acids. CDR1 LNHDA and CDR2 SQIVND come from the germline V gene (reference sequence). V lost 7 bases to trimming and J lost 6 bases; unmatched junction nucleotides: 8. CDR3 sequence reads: CASTQGRTDGYTF. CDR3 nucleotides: TGTGCCAGTACACAGGGGAGGACCGATGGCTACACCTTC.

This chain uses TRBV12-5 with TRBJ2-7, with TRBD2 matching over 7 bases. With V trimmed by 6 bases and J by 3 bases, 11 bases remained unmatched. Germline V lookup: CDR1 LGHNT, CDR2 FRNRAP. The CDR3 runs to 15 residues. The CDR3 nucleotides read TGTGCTAGTGGCCGGGGGGAGGGGCGAATCTACGAGCAGTACTTC. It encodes CASGRGEGRIYEQYF.

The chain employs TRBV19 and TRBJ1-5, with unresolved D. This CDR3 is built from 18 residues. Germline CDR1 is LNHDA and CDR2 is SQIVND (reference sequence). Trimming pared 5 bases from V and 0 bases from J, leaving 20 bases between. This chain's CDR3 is CASSPTPGSYYSNQPQHF. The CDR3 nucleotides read TGTGCCAGTAGTCCCACGCCGGGGAGTTACTATAGCAATCAGCCCCAGCATTTT.

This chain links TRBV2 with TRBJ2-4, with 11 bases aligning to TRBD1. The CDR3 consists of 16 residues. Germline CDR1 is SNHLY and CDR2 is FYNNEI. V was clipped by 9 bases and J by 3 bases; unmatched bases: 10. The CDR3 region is CAREFPGTGGKNIQYF. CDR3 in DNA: TGTGCCAGAGAGTTCCCCGGGACAGGGGGCAAAAACATTCAGTACTTC.

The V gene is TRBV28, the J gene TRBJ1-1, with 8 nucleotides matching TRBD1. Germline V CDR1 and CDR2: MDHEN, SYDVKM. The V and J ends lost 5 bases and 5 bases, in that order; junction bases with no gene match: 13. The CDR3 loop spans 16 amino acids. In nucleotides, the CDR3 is TGTGCCAGCAGTCTTCTTTACCCAGGGGGCCGGACTGAAGCTTTCTTT. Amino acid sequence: CASSLLYPGGRTEAFF.

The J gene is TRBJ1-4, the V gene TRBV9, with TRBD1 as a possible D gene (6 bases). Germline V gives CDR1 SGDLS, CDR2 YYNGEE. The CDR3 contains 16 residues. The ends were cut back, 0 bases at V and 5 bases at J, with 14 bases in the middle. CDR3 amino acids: CASSVGTTGLNEKLFF. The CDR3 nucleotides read TGTGCCAGCAGCGTAGGAACGACAGGCCTAAATGAAAAACTGTTTTTT.

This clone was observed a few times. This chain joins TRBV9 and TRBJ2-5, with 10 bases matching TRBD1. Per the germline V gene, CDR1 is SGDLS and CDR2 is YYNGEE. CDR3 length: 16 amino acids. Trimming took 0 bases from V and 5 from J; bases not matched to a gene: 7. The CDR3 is CASSVGETGGVETQYF. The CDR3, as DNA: TGTGCCAGCAGCGTAGGAGAGACAGGGGGCGTCGAGACCCAGTACTTC.

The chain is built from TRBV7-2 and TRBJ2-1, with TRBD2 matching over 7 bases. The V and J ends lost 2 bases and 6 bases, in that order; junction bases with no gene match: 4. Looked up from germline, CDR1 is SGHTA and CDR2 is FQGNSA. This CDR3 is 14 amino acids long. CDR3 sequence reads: CASSLTGRTNEQFF. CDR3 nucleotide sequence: TGTGCCAGCAGCTTAACCGGGAGGACCAATGAGCAGTTCTTC.

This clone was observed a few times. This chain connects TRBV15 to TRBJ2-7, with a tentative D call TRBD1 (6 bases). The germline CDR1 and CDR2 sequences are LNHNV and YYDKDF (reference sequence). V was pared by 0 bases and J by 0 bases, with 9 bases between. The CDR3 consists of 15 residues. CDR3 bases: TGTGCCACCAGCAGAGATAGACAGGCCTCCTACGAGCAGTACTTC. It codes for CATSRDRQASYEQYF.

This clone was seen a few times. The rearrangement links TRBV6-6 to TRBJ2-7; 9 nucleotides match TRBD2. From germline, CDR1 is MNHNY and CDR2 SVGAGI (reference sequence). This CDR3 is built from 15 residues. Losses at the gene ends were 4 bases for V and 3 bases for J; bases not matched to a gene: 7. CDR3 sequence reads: CASSWAQRGVYEQYF. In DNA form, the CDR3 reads TGTGCCAGCAGTTGGGCTCAGCGGGGGGTCTACGAGCAGTACTTC.

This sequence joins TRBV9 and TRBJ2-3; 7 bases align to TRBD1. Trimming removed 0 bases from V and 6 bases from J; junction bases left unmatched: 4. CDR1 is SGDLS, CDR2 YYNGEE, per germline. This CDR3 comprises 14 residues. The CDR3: CASSVAGGSDTQYF. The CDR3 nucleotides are TGTGCCAGCAGCGTAGCAGGGGGTAGCGATACGCAGTATTTT.

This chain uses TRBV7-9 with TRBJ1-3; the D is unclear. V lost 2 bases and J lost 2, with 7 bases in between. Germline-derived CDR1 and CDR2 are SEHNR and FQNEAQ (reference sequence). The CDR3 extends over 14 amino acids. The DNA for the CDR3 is TGTGCCAGCAGCTTACTTCCCGCTGGAAACACCATATATTTT. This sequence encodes CASSLLPAGNTIYF.

Here the CDR3 reads CASSQDSGTGREQYF. For the CDR3, the DNA is TGCGCCAGCAGCCAAGACTCCGGGACAGGCCGAGAGCAGTACTTC. V is TRBV4-1 and J is TRBJ2-7; the match to TRBD1 covers 8 bases. This CDR3 contains 15 residues. Trimming removed 0 bases from V and 7 bases from J; junction bases left unmatched: 8. Germline V gene data show CDR1 as MGHRA and CDR2 as YSYEKL.

CDR3 coding DNA: TGCGCCAGCAGCCAAGTCCGGACAGACACTGAAGCTTTCTTT. Translated, it gives CASSQVRTDTEAFF. This chain links TRBV4-3 with TRBJ1-1; perhaps TRBD1 as D (6 bases). Germline assignment: CDR1 LGHNA and CDR2 YSLEER. Trimming stripped 1 base from V and 3 bases from J, with 9 bases between. The CDR3 consists of 14 residues.

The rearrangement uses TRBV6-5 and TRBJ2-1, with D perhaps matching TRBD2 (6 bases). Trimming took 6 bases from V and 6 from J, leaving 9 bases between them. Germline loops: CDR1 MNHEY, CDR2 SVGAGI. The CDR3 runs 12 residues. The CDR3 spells CASRAGRNEQFF. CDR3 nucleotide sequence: TGTGCCAGCAGGGCGGGGCGCAATGAGCAGTTCTTC.

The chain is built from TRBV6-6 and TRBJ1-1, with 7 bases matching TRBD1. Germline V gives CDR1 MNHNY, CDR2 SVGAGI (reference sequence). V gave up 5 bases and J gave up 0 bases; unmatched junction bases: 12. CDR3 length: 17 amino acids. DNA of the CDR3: TGTGCCAGCAGTCCTAACCCTCCGGGACAGATGAACACTGAAGCTTTCTTT. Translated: CASSPNPPGQMNTEAFF.

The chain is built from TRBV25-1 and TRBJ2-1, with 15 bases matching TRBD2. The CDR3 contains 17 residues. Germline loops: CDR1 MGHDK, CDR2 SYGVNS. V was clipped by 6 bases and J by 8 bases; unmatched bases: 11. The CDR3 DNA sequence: TGTGCCAGCAGCTCCGGACTAGCGGGGGGGTATAGGGATGAGCAGTTCTTC. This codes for CASSSGLAGGYRDEQFF.

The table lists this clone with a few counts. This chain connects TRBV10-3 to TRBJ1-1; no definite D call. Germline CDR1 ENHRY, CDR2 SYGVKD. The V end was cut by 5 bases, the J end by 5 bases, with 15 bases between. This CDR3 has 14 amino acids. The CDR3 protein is CAISPRDRWTEAFF. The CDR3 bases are TGTGCCATCAGTCCCCGGGATCGGTGGACTGAAGCTTTCTTT.

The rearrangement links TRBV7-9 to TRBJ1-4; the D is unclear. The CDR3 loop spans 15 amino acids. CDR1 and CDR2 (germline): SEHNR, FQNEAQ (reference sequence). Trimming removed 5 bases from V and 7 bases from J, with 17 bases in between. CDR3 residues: CASSPGGTAGEKLFF. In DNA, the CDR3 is TGTGCCAGCAGCCCCGGAGGAACGGCGGGTGAAAAACTGTTTTTT.

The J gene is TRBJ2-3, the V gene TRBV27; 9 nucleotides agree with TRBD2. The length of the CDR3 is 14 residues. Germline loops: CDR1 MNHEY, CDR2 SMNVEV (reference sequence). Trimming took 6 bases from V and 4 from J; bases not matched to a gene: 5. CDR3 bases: TGTGCCAGCAGAGGACTAGCGCTATCAGATACGCAGTATTTT. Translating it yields CASRGLALSDTQYF.

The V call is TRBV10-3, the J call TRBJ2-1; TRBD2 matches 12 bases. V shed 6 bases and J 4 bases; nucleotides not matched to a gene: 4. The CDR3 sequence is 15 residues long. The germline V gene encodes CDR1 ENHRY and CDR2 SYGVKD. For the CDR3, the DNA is TGTGCCATCAGGCCCGGGACTAGCGGGTACAATGAGCAGTTCTTC. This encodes CAIRPGTSGYNEQFF.

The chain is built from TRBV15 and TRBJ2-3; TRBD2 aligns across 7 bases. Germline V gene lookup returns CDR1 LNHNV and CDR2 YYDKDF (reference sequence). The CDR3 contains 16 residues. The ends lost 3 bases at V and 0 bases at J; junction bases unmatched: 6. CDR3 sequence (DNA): TGTGCCACCAGCAGGGGGGGGGATACTAGCACAGATACGCAGTATTTT. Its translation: CATSRGGDTSTDTQYF.

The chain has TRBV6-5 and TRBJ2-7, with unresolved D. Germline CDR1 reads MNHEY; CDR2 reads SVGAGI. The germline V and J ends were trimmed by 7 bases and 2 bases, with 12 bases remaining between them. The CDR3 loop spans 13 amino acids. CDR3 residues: CASTSTPAYEQYF. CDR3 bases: TGTGCCAGCACCTCGACTCCTGCCTACGAGCAGTACTTC.

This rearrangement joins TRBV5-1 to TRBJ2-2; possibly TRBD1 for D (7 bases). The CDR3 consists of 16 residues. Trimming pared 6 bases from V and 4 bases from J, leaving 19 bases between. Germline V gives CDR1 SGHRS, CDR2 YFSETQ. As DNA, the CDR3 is TGCGCCAGCACACCCCCGGGCAGGGGGGCCACCGGGGAGCTGTTTTTT. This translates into CASTPPGRGATGELFF.